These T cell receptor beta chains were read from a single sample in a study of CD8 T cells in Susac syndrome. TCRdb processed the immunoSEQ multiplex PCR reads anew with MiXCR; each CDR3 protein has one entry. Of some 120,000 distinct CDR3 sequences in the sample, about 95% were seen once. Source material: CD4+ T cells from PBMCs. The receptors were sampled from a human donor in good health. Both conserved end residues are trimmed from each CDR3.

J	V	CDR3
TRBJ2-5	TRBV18	ASSPNLEGTQY
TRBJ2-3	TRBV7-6	ASSRTSGTRDTQY
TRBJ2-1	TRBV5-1	ASSLARGRGNEQF
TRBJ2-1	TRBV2	ASRERPGLAGGNSYNEQF
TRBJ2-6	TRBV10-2	ASSVRGSSGANVLT
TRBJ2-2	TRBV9	ASSVDILRGGWGGELF
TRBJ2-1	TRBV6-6	ASSAGTSLNEQF
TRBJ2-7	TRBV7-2	ASSPYRWAYEQY
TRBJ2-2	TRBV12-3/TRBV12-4	ASSLRILPGLAGRMAGELF
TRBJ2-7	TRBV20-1	SAGGRETPYEQY
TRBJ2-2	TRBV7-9	ASRQLNTGELF
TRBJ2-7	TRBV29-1	SVYALLAGASYEQY
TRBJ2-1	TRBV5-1	ASRVGASGSNEQF
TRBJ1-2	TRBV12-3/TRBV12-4	ASSLGVLRSGGYT
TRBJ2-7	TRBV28	ASSFYGGWNEQY
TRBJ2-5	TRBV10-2	ASSDSGAEETQY
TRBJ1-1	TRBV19	ASRPPGQGLGTEAF
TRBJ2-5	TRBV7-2	ASSGGVGTQY
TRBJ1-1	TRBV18	ASSPGQQINTEAF
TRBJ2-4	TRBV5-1	ASSLEGSLAKNIQY
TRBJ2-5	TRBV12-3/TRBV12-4	ASAPLRRETQY
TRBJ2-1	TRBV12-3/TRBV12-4	ASSPGLEQF
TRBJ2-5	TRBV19	ASSKGLLKETQY
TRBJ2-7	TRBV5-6	ASSFSGRTPYEQY
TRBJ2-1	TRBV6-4	ATKSGVNNEQF
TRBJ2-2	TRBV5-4	ASSRGGAITGELF
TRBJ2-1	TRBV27	ASSPVRLAGAEQF
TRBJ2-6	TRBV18	ASSPGQVLSGANVLT
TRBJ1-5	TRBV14	ASSQGPGQPQH
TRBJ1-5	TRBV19	ATHGVNQPQH
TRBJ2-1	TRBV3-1	ASRLAGVNEQF
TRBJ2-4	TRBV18	ASSSDRGAKNIQY
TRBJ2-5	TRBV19	ASSNQAQETQY
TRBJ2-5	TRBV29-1	SVISVLAGETQY
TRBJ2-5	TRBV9	ASSVVGLAGVETQY
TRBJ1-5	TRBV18	ASSPYPSDSNQPQH
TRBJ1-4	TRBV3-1	ASSQALGGSNEKLF
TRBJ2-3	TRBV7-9	ASSPGQSFPTDTQY
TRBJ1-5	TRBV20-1	SAAGTVNQPQH
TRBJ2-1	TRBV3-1	ASEDRGGYNEQF
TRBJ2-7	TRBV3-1	ASSQDSRSEQY
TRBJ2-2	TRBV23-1	ASSQSMNRSYYTGELF
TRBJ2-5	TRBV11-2	ASSLGPPTILAGGRYETQY
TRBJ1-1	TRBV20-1	SARGGLGTEAF
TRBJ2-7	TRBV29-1	SVGSLDEQY
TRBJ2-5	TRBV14	ASSHLPGLEGLGETQY
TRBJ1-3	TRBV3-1	ASSREGPNTTY
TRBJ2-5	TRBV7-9	ASSSSLAGETQY
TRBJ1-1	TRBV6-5	ATRAYDTEAF
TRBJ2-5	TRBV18	ASSPAGLETQY
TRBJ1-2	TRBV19	ASSDRGSNYGYT
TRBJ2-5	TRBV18	ASSPPSETQY
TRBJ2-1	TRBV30	AWSVGQGDRDEQF
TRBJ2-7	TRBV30	AWSVGPGSSYEQY
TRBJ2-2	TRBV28	ASRRGTGSTGELF